Below, 12 T cell receptor beta chains from the same sample are listed, as sequenced in a study of T cells after yellow fever vaccination. TCRdb independently ran MiXCR on the 5' RACE reads; one entry per CDR3 protein. The top ten hold more than 12% of the sample, which has under 600,000 distinct CDR3 sequences, approximately 12% seen once. The source material was PBMCs, sampled on the day of the yellow fever booster vaccination. The receptors stem from a man aged 30-40 years who received the YFV17D yellow fever vaccine.

The rearrangement links TRBV29-1 to TRBJ2-7; D perhaps matches TRBD2 (6 bases). Trimming removed 7 bases from V and 4 bases from J, with 20 bases in between. CDR3 length: 14 residues. The germline CDR1 and CDR2 sequences are SQVTM and ANQGSEA. The CDR3, as DNA: TGCAGCGCCGGCGGCGGGACTTCTCGTTACGAGCAGTACTTC. It encodes CSAGGGTSRYEQYF.

Concerning this clonotype: One junction end does not reproduce the germline sequence, and a read error may be involved. The chain uses TRBV11-2 and TRBJ2-1; 12 bases map to TRBD2. The CDR3 sequence is 19 residues long. Looked up from germline, CDR1 is SGHAT and CDR2 is FQNNGV. The CDR3 DNA sequence: TGTGCCAGCAGCTTCCTGTCTAGCGGGAGGGCCATCGACTACAATGTGCAGTTCTTC. Translating gives CASSFLSSGRAIDYNVQFF.

This clonotype was seen a few times. This chain joins TRBV3-1 and TRBJ2-7, with 10 bases that match TRBD2. The CDR3 is made up of 17 amino acids. Germline lookup yields CDR1 LGHDT and CDR2 YNNKEL (reference sequence). Unmatched junction bases numbered 8, after V lost 0 bases and J lost 3 bases. The CDR3: CASSQDGLAGGLYEQYF. In DNA, the CDR3 is TGTGCCAGCAGCCAAGACGGCTTAGCGGGAGGCCTCTACGAGCAGTACTTC.

The V gene is TRBV4-2, the J gene TRBJ2-7; TRBD1 is a possible D gene (6 bases). With 0 bases removed from V and 0 bases from J, the gap between germline ends came to 12 bases. Looked up from germline, CDR1 is LGHNA and CDR2 is YNFKEQ. This CDR3 has 16 residues. CDR3 in DNA: TGTGCCAGCAGCCAAGATACAGGGACGGCCTCCTACGAGCAGTACTTC. It yields the protein CASSQDTGTASYEQYF.

This chain's CDR3 is CASRGDRGDTQYF. The DNA for the CDR3 is TGTGCCAGCAGAGGGGACAGAGGGGATACGCAGTATTTT. V is TRBV27 and J is TRBJ2-3; 7 bases fit TRBD1. The CDR3 covers 13 residues. After removal of 6 bases from V and 6 bases from J, the junction contained 6 bases not matched to a gene. From germline, CDR1 is MNHEY and CDR2 SMNVEV (reference sequence).

There are a few counts of this clonotype. The genes are TRBV11-3 and TRBJ2-2, with 10 bases fitting TRBD1. The V segment lost 4 bases and the J segment 7 bases; nucleotides outside the gene matches: 6. Looked up from germline, CDR1 is SGHNT and CDR2 is YENEEA. This CDR3 is built from 15 residues. Here the CDR3 reads CASSSTGGKVGELFF. DNA for the CDR3: TGTGCCAGCAGCTCGACAGGGGGCAAGGTCGGGGAGCTGTTTTTT.

This clonotype turned up a few times. The J gene is TRBJ2-1, the V gene TRBV28, with 10 bases fitting TRBD1. From germline, CDR1 is MDHEN and CDR2 SYDVKM. The ends lost 4 bases at V and 9 bases at J; junction bases unmatched: 6. The CDR3 is 14 residues long. The CDR3 nucleotides read TGTGCCAGCAGTTCAGGACAGGGGGTGAGTGAGCAGTTCTTC. Translation: CASSSGQGVSEQFF. The variable domain in full, completed from reference TRBV28 and TRBJ2-1, reads DVKVTQSSRYLVKRTGEKVFLECVQDMDHENMFWYRQDPGLGLRLIYFSYDVKMKEKGDIPEGYSVSREKKERFSLILESASTNQTSMYLCASSSGQGVSEQFFGPGTRLTVL.

The sample holds a few counts of this clonotype. V is TRBV20-1 and J is TRBJ2-1; D is undetermined. Trimming removed 1 base at V and 11 bases at J, with 12 bases between. This CDR3 is built from 12 residues. Germline V lookup: CDR1 DFQATT, CDR2 SNEGSKA (reference sequence). CDR3 nucleotide sequence: TGCAGTGCTAGAGTTATGGGCCGACAGCAGTTCTTC. Its translation is CSARVMGRQQFF.

Only a few counts were recorded for this clonotype. V gene TRBV9 combines with J gene TRBJ2-6; D is uncertain. CDR1 SGDLS and CDR2 YYNGEE come from the germline V gene. Trimming took 1 base from V and 0 from J, leaving 2 bases between them. The length of the CDR3 is 14 residues. The CDR3 nucleotides read TGTGCCAGCAGCGTAACCTCTGGGGCCAACGTCCTGACTTTC. It encodes CASSVTSGANVLTF.

This clonotype came up a few times. The chain has TRBV4-3 and TRBJ2-1; D possibly corresponds to TRBD1 (5 bases). Looked up from germline, CDR1 is LGHNA and CDR2 is YSLEER. The V gene lost 0 bases and the J gene lost 3 bases, with 15 bases spanning the gap. The CDR3 runs to 17 residues. The CDR3 here is CASSQDRAGWDYNEQFF. In nucleotides, the CDR3 is TGCGCCAGCAGCCAAGATCGGGCAGGGTGGGACTACAATGAGCAGTTCTTC.

This clonotype was detected a few times. The chain is built from TRBV12-3 or TRBV12-4 and TRBJ2-1; perhaps TRBD1 as D (6 bases). The germline V and J ends were trimmed by 3 bases and 12 bases, with 15 bases remaining between them. The CDR3 contains 13 residues. The CDR3 DNA follows: TGTGCCAGCAGTTTGCAGGGGAGTTCGGGGCAGTTCTTC. Translating gives CASSLQGSSGQFF.

This clonotype was detected many times. The gene calls are TRBV6-2 or TRBV6-3 and TRBJ1-5; D not certain. Germline CDR1 reads MNHEY; CDR2 reads SVGEGT. V lost 4 bases and J lost 0, with 28 bases in between. The CDR3 sequence is 21 residues long. CDR3 sequence reads: CASSSLFEAWTAPYSNQPQHF. CDR3 sequence (DNA): TGTGCCAGCAGTTCCCTATTCGAAGCATGGACGGCCCCTTATAGCAATCAGCCCCAGCATTTT.